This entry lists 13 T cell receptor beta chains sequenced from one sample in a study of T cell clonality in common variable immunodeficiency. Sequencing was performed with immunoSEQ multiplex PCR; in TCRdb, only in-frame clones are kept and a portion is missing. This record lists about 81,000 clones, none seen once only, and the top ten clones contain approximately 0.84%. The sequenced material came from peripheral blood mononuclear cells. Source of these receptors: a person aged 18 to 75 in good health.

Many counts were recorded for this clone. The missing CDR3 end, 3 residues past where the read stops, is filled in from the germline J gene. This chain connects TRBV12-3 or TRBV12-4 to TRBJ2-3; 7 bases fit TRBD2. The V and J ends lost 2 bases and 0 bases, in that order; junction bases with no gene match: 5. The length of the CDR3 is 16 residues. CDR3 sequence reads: CASSLRLAASTDTQYF. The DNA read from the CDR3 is TGTGCCAGCAGTTTACGGCTAGCGGCTAGCACAGATACG.

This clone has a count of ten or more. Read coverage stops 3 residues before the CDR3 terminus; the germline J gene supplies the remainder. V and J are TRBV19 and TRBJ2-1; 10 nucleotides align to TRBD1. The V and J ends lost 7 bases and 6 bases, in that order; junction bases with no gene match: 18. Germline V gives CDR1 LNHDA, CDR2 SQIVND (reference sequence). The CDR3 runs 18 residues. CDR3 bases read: TGTGCCAGTACGCAGGTAATATTTTTGGGACAGGGGATCAATGAG. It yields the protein CASTQVIFLGQGINE. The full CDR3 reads CASTQVIFLGQGINEQFF.

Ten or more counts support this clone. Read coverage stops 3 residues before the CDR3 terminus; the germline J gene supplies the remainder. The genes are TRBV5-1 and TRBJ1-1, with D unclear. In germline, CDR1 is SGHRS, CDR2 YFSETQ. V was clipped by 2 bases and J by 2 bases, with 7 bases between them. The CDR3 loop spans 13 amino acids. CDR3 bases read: TGCGCCAGCAGCTTACAACCTAACACTGAA. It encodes CASSLQPNTE. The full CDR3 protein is CASSLQPNTEAFF.

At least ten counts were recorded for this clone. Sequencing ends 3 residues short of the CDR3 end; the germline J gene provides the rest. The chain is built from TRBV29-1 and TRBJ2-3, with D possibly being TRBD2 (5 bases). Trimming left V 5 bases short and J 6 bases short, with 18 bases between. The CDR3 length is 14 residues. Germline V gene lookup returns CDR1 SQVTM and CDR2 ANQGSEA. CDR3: CSVQPVGVIDTQYF. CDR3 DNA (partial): TGCAGCGTTCAACCTGTCGGGGTAATTGATACG.

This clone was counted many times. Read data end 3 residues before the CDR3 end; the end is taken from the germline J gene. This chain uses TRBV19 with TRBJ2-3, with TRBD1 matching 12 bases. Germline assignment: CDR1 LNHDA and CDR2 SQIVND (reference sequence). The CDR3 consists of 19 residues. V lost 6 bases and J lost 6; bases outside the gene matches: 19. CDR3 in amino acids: CASRTGQGAPEVSVDTQYF. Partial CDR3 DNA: TGTGCCAGTAGGACGGGACAGGGGGCTCCCGAGGTTTCGGTGGATACG.

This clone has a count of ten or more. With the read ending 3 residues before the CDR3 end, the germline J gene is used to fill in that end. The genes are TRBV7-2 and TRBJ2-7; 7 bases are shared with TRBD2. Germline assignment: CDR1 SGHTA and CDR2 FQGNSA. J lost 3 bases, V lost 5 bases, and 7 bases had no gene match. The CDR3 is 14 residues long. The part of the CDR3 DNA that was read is TGTGCCAGCAGCGCCCCCGGGACTAACTACGAG. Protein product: CASSAPGTNYE. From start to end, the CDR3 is CASSAPGTNYEQYF.

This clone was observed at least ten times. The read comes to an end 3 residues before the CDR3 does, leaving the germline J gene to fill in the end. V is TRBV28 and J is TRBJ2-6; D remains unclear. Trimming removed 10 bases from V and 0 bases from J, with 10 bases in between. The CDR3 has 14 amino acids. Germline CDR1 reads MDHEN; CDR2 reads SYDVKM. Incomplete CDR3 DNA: TGTGCCACCCGCTCCGGCTCTGGGGCCAACGTC. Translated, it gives CATRSGSGANV. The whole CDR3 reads CATRSGSGANVLTF.

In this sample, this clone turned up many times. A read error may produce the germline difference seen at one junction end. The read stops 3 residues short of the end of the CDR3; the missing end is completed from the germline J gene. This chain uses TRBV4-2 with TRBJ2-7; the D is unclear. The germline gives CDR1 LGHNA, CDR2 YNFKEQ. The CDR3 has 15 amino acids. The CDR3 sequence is CASSQDYSEAYEQYF. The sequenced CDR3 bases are TGCGCCAGCAGCCAAGATTATTCAGAAGCCTACGAG.

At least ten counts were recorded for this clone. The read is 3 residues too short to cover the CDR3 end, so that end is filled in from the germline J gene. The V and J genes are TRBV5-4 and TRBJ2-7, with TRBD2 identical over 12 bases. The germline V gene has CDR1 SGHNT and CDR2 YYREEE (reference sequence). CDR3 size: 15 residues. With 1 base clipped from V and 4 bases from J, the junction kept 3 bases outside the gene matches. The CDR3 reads CASSLRLAGAYEQYF. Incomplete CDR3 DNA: TGTGCCAGCAGCTTGAGACTAGCGGGAGCTTACGAG. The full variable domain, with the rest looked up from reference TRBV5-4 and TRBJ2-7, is ETGVTQSPTHLIKTRGQQVTLRCSSQSGHNTVSWYQQALGQGPQFIFQYYREEENGRGNFPPRFSGLQFPNYSSELNVNALELDDSALYLCASSLRLAGAYEQYFGPGTRLTVT.

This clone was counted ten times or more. CDR3 protein: CASSAGGTDTQYF. The DNA read from the CDR3 is TGCGCCAGCAGCGCGGGAGGGACAGATACG. The chain has TRBV5-1 and TRBJ2-3; TRBD2 matches at 9 bases. Read sequence stops 3 residues before the CDR3 end, and the germline J gene provides the missing end. The CDR3 has 13 amino acids. CDR1 is SGHRS, CDR2 YFSETQ, per germline. The V and J ends lost 4 bases and 3 bases, in that order; junction bases with no gene match: 0.

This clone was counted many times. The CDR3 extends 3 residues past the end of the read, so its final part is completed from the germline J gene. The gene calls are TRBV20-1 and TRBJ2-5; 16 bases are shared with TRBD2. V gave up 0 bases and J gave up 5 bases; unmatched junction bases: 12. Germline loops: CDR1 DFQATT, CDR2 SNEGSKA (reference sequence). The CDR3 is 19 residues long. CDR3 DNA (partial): TGCAGTGCTAGAGATAGCGGGGGACTAGCGGGAGGGCCGGGGGAGACC. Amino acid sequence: CSARDSGGLAGGPGET. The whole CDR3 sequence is CSARDSGGLAGGPGETQYF.

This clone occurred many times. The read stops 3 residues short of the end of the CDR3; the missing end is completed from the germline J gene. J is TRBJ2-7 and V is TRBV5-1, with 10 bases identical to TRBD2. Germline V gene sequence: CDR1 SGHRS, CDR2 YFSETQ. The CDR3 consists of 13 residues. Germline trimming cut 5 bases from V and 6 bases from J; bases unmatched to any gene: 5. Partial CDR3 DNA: TGCGCCAGCAGTCTAGCGGGAGCGGCCGAG. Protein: CASSLAGAAE. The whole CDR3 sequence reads CASSLAGAAEQYF.

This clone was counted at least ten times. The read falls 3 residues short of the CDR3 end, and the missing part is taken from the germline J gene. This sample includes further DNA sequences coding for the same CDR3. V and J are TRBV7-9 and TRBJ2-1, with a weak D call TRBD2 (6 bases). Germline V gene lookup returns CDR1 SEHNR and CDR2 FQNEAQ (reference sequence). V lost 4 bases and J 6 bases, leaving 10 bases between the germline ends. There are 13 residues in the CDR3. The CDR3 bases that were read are TGTGCCAGCAGCTCGGGACTGCTCAATGAG. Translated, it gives CASSSGLLNE. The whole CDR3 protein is CASSSGLLNEQFF. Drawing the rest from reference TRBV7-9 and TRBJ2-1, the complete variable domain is DTGVSQNPRHKITKRGQNVTFRCDPISEHNRLYWYRQTLGQGPEFLTYFQNEAQLEKSRLLSDRFSAERPKGSFSTLEIQRTEQGDSAMYLCASSSGLLNEQFFGPGTRLTVL.